The clone carrying this T cell receptor beta chain was seen only a few times. The record originates from a study of blood T cells in healthy people across ages. The CDR3 totals 15 residues. CDR1 and CDR2 (germline): MNHEY, SVGEGT. V was shortened by 7 bases and J by 7 bases, with 20 bases between the two germline ends. Primed by a sample-barcoded 5' primer and a J-beta primer mix, a second PCR proceeded for about 7 to 11 cycles. TCRdb reprocessed the 5' RACE reads with MiXCR, giving one entry per CDR3 protein. The data show 1.5 million to 2 million distinct CDR3 sequences, approximately 50% seen once.

The clonotype originates from a middle-aged woman in good health. The sample was blood. The chain recombines TRBV6-2 or TRBV6-3 with TRBJ2-1; D is perhaps TRBD1 or TRBD2 (6 bases each). The CDR3 loop reads CASNLGGLLSNEQFF. The CDR3 bases are TGTGCCAGCAACCTAGGGGGGCTGCTTTCTAATGAGCAGTTCTTC.